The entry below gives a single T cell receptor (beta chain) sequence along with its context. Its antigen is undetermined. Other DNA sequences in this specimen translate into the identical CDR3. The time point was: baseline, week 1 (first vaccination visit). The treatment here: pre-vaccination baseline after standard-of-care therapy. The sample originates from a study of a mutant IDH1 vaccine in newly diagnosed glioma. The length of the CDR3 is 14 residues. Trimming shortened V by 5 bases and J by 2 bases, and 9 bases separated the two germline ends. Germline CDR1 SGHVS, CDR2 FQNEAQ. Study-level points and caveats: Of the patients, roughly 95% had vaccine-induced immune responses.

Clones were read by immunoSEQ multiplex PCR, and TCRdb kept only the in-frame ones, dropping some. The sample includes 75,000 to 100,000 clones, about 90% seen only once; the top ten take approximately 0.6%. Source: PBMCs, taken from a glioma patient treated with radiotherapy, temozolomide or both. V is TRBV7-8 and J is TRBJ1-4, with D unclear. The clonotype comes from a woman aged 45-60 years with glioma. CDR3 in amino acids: CASSPHRTNEKLFF. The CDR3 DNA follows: TGTGCCAGCAGCCCTCATAGGACTAATGAAAAACTGTTTTTT.